This T cell receptor beta chain was identified in a study of CD8+CD57+ T cells in acquired aplastic anemia. Study summary: CD4+ and CD8+ cells, once sorted, gave DNA averaging about 3 ug.

The study's findings and limits: Approximately 29 was the count of CD8+ CDR3 sequences that patients shared with controls.

The CDR3 loop spans 13 amino acids. Losses at the gene ends were 4 bases for V and 3 bases for J; bases not matched to a gene: 1. Germline CDR1 and CDR2: LNHNV and YYDKDF (reference sequence). Genomic DNA served as template for TCR beta VDJ and CDR3 profiling. TCRdb independently ran MiXCR on the reads; one entry per CDR3 protein. The sample holds around 50,000 distinct CDR3 sequences, around 72% seen once. As concerns this clonotype: The antigen is undetermined.

The source material was sorted CD4+, CD8+, or CD8+CD57+ T cells (not recorded which) from PBMCs. This receptor was obtained from a human donor in good health, serving as a control. The rearrangement uses TRBV15 and TRBJ2-5; 8 nucleotides agree with TRBD1. The CDR3 protein is CATSKDREETQYF. The CDR3 DNA is TGTGCCACCAGCAAGGACAGGGAAGAGACCCAGTACTTC. Together with reference TRBV15 and TRBJ2-5, the CDR3 gives the full variable domain: DAMVIQNPRYQVTQFGKPVTLSCSQTLNHNVMYWYQQKSSQAPKLLFHYYDKDFNNEADTPDNFQSRRPNTSFCFLDIRSPGLGDTAMYLCATSKDREETQYFGPGTRLLVL.